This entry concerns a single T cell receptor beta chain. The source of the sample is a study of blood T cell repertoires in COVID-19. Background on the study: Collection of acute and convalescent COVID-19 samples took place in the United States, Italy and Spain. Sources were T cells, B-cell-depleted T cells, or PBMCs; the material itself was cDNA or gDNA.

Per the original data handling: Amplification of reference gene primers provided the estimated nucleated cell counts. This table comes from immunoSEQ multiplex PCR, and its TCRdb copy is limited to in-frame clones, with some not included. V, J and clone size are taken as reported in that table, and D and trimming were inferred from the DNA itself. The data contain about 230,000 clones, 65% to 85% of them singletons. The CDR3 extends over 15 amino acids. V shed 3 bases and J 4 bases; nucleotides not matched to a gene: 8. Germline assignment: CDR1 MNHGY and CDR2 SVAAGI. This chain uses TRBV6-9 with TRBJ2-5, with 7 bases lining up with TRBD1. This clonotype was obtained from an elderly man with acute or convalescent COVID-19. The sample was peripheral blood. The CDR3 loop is CASSYRETGLETQYF. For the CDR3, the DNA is TGTGCCAGCAGTTACAGGGAGACAGGGTTAGAGACCCAGTACTTC.